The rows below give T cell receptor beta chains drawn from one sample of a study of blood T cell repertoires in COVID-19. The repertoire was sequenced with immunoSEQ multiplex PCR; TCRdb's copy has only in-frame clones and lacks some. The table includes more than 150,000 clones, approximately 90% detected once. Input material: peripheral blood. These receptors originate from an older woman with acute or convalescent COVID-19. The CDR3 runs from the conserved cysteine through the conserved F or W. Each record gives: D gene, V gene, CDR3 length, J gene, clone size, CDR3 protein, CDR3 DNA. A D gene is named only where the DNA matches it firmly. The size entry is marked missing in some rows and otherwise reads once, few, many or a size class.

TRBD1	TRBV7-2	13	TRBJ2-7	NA	CASSRQGRYEQYF	TGTGCCAGCAGCAGACAGGGACGCTACGAGCAGTACTTC
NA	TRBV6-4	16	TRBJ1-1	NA	CASSASGAGASTEAFF	TGTGCCAGCAGTGCCTCTGGTGCGGGGGCATCCACTGAAGCTTTCTTT
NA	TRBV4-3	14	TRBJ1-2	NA	CASSQEDSAGGYTF	TGCGCCAGCAGCCAAGAAGACAGCGCAGGGGGCTACACCTTC
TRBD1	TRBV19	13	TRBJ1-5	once	CASGTGGDQPQHF	TGTGCCAGTGGGACAGGGGGCGATCAGCCCCAGCATTTT
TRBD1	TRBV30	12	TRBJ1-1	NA	CAYRRTGTEAFF	TGTGCCTACCGACGGACAGGGACTGAAGCTTTCTTT
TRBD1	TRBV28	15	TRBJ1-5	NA	CASSGTGITNQPQHF	TGTGCCAGTAGTGGGACAGGGATTACCAATCAGCCCCAGCATTTT
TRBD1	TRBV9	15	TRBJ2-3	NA	CASSSSGGAADTQYF	TGTGCCAGCAGCTCCTCAGGGGGAGCGGCAGATACGCAGTATTTT
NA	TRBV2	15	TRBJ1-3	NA	CASSAGQSRGNTIYF	TGTGCCAGCAGCGCTGGACAGTCTCGCGGAAACACCATATATTTT
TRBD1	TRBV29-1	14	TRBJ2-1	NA	CSSLGQGLDNEQFF	TGCAGCTCCTTGGGACAGGGGTTGGACAATGAGCAGTTCTTC
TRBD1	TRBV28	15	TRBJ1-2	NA	CASSGGTGGYYGYTF	TGTGCCAGCAGTGGAGGGACAGGGGGGTACTATGGCTACACCTTC
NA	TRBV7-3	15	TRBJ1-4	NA	CASSQLGGPNEKLFF	TGTGCCAGCAGCCAATTGGGAGGGCCTAATGAAAAACTGTTTTTT
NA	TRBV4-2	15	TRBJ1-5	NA	CASSQDPGPRQPQHF	TGTGCCAGCAGCCAAGATCCAGGGCCGAGGCAGCCCCAGCATTTT
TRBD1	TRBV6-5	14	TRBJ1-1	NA	CATVGGRTNTEAFF	TGTGCCACCGTAGGGGGCAGGACGAACACTGAAGCTTTCTTT
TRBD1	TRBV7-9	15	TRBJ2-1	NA	CASSVGTGTSNEQFF	TGTGCCAGCAGCGTAGGGACAGGGACCAGTAATGAGCAGTTCTTC
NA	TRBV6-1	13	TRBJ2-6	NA	CASSEAGQYVLTF	TGTGCCAGCAGTGAAGCGGGCCAGTACGTCCTGACTTTC
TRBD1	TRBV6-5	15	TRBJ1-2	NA	CASSMEGAANYGYTF	TGTGCCAGCAGCATGGAGGGGGCGGCTAACTATGGCTACACCTTC
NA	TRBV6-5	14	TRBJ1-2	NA	CASSYSRGLTGYTF	TGTGCCAGCAGTTACTCTCGAGGTTTAACTGGCTACACCTTC
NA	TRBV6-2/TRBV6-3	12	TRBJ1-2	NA	CASSYPQYGYTF	TGTGCCAGCAGTTACCCGCAGTATGGCTACACCTTC
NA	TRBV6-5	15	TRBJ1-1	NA	CASSYSWTDNTEAFF	TGTGCCAGCAGTTACTCGTGGACAGACAACACTGAAGCTTTCTTT
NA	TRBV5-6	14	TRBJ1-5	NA	CASSYGRGYQPQHF	TGTGCCAGCAGTTACGGACGGGGATATCAGCCCCAGCATTTT
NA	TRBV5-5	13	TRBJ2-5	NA	CASSLGLQETQYF	TGTGCCAGCAGCTTGGGGCTCCAAGAGACCCAGTACTTC
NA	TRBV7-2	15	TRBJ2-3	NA	CASSLAVAGRDTQYF	TGTGCCAGCAGCTTAGCTGTCGCAGGGCGGGATACGCAGTATTTT
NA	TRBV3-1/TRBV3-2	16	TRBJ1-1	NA	CASSRNHPRGSTEAFF	TGTGCCAGCAGCCGAAATCACCCGAGGGGGAGCACTGAAGCTTTCTTT
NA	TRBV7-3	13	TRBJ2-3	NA	CASSSRGRDTQYF	TGTGCCAGCAGCTCTCGAGGTAGAGATACGCAGTATTTT
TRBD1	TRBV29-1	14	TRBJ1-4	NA	CSLKPGQRNEKLFF	TGCAGCTTAAAACCGGGACAGCGTAATGAAAAACTGTTTTTT
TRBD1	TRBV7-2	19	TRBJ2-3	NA	CASSVRAGQGALGADTQYF	TGTGCCAGCAGCGTGAGAGCGGGACAGGGGGCGCTGGGGGCAGATACGCAGTATTTT
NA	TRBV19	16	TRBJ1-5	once	CASSAAVGTGSQPQHF	TGTGCCAGTAGTGCGGCGGTTGGCACGGGGAGTCAGCCCCAGCATTTT